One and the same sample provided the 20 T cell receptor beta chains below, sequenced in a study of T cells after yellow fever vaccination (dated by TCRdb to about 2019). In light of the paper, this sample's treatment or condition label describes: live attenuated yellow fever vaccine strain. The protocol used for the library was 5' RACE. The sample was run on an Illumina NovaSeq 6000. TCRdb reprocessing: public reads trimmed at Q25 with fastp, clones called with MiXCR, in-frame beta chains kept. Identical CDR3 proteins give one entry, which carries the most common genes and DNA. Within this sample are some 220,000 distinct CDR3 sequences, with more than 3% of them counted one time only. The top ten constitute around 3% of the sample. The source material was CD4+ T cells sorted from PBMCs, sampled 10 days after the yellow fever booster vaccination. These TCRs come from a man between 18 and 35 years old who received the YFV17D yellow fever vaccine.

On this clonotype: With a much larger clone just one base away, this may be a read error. The CDR3 nucleotides read TGCGCCAGCAGCTTGAACCGCCACAATGAGCAGTTCTTC. Its protein product is CASSLNRHNEQFF. The chain recombines TRBV5-1 with TRBJ2-1, with D hard to call. V was cut by 1 base and J by 5 bases, with 7 bases left in between. CDR3 size: 13 residues. CDR1 is SGHRS, CDR2 YFSETQ, per germline.

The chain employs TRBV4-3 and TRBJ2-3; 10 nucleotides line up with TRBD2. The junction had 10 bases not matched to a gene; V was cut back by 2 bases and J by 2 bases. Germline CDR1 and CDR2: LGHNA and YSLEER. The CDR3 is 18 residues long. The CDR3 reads CASSQLVKRGGTTDTQYF. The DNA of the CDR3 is TGCGCCAGCAGCCAATTGGTTAAGCGGGGGGGGACCACAGATACGCAGTATTTT.

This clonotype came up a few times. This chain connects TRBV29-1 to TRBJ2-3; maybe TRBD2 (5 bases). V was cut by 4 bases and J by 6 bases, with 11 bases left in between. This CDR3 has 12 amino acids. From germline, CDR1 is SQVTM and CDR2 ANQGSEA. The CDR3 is CSVGLNPDTQYF. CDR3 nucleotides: TGCAGCGTTGGACTAAATCCCGATACGCAGTATTTT.

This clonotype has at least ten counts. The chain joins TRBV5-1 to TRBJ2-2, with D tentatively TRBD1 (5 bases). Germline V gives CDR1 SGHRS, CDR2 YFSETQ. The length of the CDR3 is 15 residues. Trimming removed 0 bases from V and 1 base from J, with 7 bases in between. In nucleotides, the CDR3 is TGCGCCAGCAGCTTGGATACAGGGAACACCGGGGAGCTGTTTTTT. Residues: CASSLDTGNTGELFF.

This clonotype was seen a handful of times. The CDR3 bases are TGCAGTGCCTCTCAGGGAGGAGGCAATCAGCCCCAGCATTTT. Residues: CSASQGGGNQPQHF. The chain uses TRBV20-1 and TRBJ1-5; weak D call: TRBD1 (5 bases). Per germline, CDR1 DFQATT and CDR2 SNEGSKA (reference sequence). The V and J ends lost 6 bases and 2 bases respectively, with 14 bases between them. The length of the CDR3 is 14 residues.

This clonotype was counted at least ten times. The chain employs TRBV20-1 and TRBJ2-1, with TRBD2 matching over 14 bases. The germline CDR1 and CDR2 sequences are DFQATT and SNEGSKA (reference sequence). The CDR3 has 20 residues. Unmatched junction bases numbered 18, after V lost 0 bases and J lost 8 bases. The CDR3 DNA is TGCAGTGCTAGAGATTACGCGACAGGGAGACTAGCGGGGGGGAGCGATGAGCAGTTCTTC. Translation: CSARDYATGRLAGGSDEQFF.

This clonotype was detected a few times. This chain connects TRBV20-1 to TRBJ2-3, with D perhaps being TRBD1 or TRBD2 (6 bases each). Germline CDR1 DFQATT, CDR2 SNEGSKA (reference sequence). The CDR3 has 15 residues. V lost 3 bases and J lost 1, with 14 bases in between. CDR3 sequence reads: CSARGAGSGTDTQYF. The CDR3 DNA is TGCAGTGCTAGGGGGGCGGGGTCTGGCACAGATACGCAGTATTTT.

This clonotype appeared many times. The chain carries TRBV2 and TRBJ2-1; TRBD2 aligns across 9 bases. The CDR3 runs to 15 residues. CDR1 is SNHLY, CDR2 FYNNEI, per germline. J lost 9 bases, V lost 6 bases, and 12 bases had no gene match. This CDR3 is CASRILAGSGSEQFF. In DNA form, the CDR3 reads TGTGCCAGCAGAATCCTAGCGGGGTCCGGGAGTGAGCAGTTCTTC.

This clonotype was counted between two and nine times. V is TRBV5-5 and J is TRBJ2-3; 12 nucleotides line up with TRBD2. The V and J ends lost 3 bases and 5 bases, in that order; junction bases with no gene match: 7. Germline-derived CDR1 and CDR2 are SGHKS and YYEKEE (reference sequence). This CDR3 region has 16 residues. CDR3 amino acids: CASSSLTSGGRDTQYF. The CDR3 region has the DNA TGTGCCAGCAGCTCCTTGACTAGCGGGGGTAGAGATACGCAGTATTTT.

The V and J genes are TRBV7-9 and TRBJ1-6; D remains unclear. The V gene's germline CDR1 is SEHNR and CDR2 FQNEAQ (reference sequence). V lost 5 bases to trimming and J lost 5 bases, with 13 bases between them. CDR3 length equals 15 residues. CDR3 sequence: CASSRGSADNSPLHF. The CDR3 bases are TGTGCCAGCAGCCGGGGTTCGGCAGATAATTCACCCCTCCACTTT.

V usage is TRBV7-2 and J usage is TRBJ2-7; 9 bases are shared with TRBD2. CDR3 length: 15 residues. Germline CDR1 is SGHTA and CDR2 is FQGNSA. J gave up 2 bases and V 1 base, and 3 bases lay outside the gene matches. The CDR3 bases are TGTGCCAGCAGCTTAGATCTAGCGGGGCCCTACGAGCAGTACGTC. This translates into CASSLDLAGPYEQYV.

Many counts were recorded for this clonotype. The CDR3 nucleotides read TGTGCCAGCAGCCAAGAGTTCAGTAACGGGGGAAGGAATGAGCAGTTCTTC. It yields the protein CASSQEFSNGGRNEQFF. The genes are TRBV3-1 and TRBJ2-1, with D maybe TRBD2 (6 bases). The CDR3 covers 17 residues. V was clipped by 0 bases and J by 7 bases, with 19 bases between them. The germline V gene encodes CDR1 LGHDT and CDR2 YNNKEL (reference sequence).

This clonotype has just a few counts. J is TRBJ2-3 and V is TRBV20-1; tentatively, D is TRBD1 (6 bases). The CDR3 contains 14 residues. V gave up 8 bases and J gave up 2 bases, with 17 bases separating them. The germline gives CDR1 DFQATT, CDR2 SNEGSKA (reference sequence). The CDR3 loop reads CSIALRGYTDTQYF. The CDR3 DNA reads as TGCAGTATCGCTCTCAGGGGTTACACAGATACGCAGTATTTT.

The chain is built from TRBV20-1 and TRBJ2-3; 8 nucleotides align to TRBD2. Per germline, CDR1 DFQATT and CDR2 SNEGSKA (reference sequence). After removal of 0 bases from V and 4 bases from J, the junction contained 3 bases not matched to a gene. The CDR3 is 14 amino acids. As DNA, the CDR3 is TGCAGTGCTAGAGATCCCGGGGGGGCAGATACGCAGTATTTT. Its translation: CSARDPGGADTQYF.

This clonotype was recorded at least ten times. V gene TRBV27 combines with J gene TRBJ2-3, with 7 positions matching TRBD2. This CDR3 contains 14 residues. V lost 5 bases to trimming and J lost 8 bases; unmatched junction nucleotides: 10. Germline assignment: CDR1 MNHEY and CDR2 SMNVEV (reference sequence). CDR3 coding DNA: TGTGCCAGCAGTCAGCGGGACCCCGTAGGTACGCAGTATTTT. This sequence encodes CASSQRDPVGTQYF.

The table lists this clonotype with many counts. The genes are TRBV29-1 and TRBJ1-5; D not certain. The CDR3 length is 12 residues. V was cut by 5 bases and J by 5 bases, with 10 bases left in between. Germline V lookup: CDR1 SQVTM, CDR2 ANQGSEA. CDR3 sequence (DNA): TGCAGCGTTTCTTCGGCCGATCAGCCCCAGCATTTT. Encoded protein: CSVSSADQPQHF. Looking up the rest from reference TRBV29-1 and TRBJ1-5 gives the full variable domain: SAVISQKPSRDICQRGTSLTIQCQVDSQVTMMFWYRQQPGQSLTLIATANQGSEATYESGFVIDKFPISRPNLTFSTLTVSNMSPEDSSIYLCSVSSADQPQHFGDGTRLSIL.

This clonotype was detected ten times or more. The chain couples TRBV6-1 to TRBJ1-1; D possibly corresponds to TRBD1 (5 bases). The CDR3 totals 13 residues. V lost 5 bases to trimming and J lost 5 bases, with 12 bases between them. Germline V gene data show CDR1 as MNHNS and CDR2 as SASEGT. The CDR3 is CASSPQGETEAFF. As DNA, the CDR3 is TGTGCCAGCAGTCCGCAGGGTGAGACTGAAGCTTTCTTT.

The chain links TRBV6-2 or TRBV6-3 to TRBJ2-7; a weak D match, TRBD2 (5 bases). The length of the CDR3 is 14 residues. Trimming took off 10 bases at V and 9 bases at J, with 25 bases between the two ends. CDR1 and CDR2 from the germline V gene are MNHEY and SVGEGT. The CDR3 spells CATGPAVLPGGQYF. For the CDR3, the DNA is TGTGCCACGGGTCCAGCGGTGCTCCCTGGAGGGCAGTACTTC.

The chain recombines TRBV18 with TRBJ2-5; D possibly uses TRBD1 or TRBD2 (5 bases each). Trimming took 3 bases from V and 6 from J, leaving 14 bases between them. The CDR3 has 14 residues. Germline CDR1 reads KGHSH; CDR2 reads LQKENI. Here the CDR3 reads CASSPTGTRQTQYF. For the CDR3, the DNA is TGTGCCAGCTCACCGACTGGGACCCGGCAGACCCAGTACTTC.

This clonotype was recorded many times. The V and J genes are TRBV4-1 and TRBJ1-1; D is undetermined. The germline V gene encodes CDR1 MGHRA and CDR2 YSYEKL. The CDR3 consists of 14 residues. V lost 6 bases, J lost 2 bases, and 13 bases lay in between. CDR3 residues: CASRSLTRNTEAFF. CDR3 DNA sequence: TGCGCCAGCAGGAGCCTCACACGCAACACTGAAGCTTTCTTT.